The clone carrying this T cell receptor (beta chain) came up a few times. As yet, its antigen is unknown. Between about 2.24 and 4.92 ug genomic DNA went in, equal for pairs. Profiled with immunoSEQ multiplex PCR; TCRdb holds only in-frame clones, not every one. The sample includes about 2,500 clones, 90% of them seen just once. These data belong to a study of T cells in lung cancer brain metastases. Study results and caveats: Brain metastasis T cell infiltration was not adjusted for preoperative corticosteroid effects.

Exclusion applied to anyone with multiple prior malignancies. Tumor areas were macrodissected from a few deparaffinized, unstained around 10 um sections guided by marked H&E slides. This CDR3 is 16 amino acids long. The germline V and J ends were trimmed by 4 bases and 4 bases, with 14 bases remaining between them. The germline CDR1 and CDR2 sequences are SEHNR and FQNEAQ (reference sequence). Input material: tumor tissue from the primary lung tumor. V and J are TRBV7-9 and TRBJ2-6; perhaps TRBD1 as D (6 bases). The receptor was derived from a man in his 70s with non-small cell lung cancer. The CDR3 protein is CASSYSMGAGANVLTF. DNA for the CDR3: TGTGCCAGCAGCTACAGTATGGGGGCGGGGGCCAACGTCCTGACTTTC. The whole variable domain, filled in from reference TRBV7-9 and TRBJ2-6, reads DTGVSQNPRHKITKRGQNVTFRCDPISEHNRLYWYRQTLGQGPEFLTYFQNEAQLEKSRLLSDRFSAERPKGSFSTLEIQRTEQGDSAMYLCASSYSMGAGANVLTFGAGSRLTVL.